A single TCR beta chain is shown here with its context. The source material, RNA transcripts, was used to amplify TCR beta CDR3 regions. An initial round of RT-PCR targeting the TCR CDR3 relied on the HTBI primer set. Each CDR3 protein gets one entry after TCRdb re-called the multiplex PCR reads with MiXCR. The table lists about 420,000 distinct CDR3 sequences, 15% to 18% of them singletons. The entry originates in a study of T cells in Graves' hyperthyroidism and ophthalmopathy. Germline CDR1 SGHAT, CDR2 FQNNGV. V lost 4 bases, J lost 4 bases, and 9 bases stayed unmatched. The CDR3 sequence is 17 residues long.

The receptor's source is a woman aged 18 to 35 with Graves' hyperthyroidism. This chain links TRBV11-2 with TRBJ2-5; 13 bases map to TRBD2. Source material: blood. The CDR3, as DNA: TGTGCCAGCAGCTCCTCACCAGGACTAGCGGGGGTAGAGACCCAGTACTTC. Amino acid sequence: CASSSSPGLAGVETQYF.